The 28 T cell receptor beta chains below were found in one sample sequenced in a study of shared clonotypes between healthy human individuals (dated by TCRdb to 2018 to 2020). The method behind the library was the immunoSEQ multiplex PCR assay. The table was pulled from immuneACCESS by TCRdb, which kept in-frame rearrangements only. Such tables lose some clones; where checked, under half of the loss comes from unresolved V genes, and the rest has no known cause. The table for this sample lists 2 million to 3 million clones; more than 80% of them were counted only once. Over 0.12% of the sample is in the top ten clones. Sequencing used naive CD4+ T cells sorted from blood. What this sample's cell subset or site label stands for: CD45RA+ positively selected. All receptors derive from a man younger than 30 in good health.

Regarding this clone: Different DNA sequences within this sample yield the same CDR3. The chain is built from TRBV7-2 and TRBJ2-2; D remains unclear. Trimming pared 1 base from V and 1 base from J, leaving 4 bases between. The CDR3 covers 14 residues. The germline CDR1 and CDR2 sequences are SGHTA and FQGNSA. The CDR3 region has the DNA TGTGCCAGCAGCTTAGGCCGGAACACCGGGGAGCTGTTTTTT. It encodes CASSLGRNTGELFF.

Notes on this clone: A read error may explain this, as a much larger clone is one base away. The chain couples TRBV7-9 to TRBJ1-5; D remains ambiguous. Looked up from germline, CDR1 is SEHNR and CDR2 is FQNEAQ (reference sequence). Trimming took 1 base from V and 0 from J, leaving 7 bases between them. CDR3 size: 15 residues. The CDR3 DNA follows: TGTGCCAGCAGCTTAGAGGCCAGTAGCAATCAGCCCCAGCATTTT. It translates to CASSLEASSNQPQHF.

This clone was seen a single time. The CDR3 nucleotides are TGCGCCAGCAGCCGGGTGCTGGGATCAACTAATGAAAAACTGTTTTTT. Translation gives CASSRVLGSTNEKLFF. The chain joins TRBV4-3 to TRBJ1-4; D uncertain. The CDR3 extends over 16 amino acids. The germline gives CDR1 LGHNA, CDR2 YSLEER. V dropped 4 bases and J dropped 0 bases, with 12 bases sitting between them.

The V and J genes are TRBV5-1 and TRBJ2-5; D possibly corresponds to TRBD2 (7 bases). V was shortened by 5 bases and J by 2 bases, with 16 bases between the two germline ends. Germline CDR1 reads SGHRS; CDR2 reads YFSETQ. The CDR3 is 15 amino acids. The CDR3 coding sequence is TGCGCCAGCAGGGCGGGGGCATGGGTACAAGAGACCCAGTACTTC. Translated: CASRAGAWVQETQYF.

The CDR3 protein is CASSTGGGADTQYF. The CDR3 DNA follows: TGTGCCAGTAGTACGGGGGGGGGCGCAGATACGCAGTATTTT. The chain couples TRBV19 to TRBJ2-3, with TRBD2 matching 8 bases. There are 14 residues in the CDR3. V shed 4 bases and J 4 bases; nucleotides not matched to a gene: 4. The germline gives CDR1 LNHDA, CDR2 SQIVND (reference sequence).

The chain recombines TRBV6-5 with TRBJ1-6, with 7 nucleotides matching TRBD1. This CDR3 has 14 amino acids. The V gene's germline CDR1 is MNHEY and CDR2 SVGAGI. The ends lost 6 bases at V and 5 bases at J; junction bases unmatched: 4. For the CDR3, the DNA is TGTGCCAGCAGCAGGGGGAAGGATAATTCACCCCTCCACTTT. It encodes CASSRGKDNSPLHF.

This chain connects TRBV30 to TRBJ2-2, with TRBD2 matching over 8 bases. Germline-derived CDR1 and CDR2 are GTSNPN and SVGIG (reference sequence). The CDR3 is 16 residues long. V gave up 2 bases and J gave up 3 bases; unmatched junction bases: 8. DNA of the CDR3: TGTGCCTGGAGTCAGGCGGTAGCGGGATACACCGGGGAGCTGTTTTTT. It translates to CAWSQAVAGYTGELFF.

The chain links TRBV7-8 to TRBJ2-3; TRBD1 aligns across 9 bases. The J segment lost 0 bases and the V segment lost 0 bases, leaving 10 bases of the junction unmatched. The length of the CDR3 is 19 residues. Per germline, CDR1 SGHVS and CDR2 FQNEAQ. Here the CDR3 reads CASSLALRDRASSTDTQYF. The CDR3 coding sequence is TGTGCCAGCAGCTTAGCGCTAAGGGACAGGGCTTCTAGCACAGATACGCAGTATTTT.

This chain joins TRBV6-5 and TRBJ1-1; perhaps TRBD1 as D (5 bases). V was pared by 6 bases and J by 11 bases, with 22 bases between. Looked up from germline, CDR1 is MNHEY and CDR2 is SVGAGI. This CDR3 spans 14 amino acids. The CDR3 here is CASRDGQRVSGAFF. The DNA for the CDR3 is TGTGCCAGCAGGGATGGACAAAGGGTCTCTGGGGCTTTCTTT.

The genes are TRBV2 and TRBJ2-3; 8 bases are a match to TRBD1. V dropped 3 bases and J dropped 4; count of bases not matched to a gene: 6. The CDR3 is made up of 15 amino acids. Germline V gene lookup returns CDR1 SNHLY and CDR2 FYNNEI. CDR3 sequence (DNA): TGTGCCAGCAGTGAGCAGGGGGCGGGCCCAGATACGCAGTATTTT. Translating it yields CASSEQGAGPDTQYF.

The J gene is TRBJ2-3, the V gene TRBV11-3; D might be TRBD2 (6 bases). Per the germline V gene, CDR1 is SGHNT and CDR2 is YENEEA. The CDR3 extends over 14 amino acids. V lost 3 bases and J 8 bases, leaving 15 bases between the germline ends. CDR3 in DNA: TGTGCCAGCAGCTTGCCTTCGGAGGGCGGTACGCAGTATTTT. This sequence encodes CASSLPSEGGTQYF.

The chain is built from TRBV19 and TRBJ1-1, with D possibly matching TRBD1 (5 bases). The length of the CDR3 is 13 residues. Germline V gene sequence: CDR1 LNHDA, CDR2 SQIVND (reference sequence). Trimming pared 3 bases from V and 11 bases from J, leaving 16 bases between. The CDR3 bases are TGTGCCAGTAGTATCCCAGGGACCCATGGGGCTTTCTTT. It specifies CASSIPGTHGAFF. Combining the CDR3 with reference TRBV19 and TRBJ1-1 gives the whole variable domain DGGITQSPKYLFRKEGQNVTLSCEQNLNHDAMYWYRQDPGQGLRLIYYSQIVNDFQKGDIAEGYSVSREKKESFPLTVTSAQKNPTAFYLCASSIPGTHGAFFGQGTRLTVV.

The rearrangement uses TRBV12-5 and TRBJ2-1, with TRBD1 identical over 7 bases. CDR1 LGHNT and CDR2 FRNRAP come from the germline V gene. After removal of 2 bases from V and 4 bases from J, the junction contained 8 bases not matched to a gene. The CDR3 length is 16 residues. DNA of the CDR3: TGTGCTAGTGGTTTGTTTCGGGACAGATCTTACAATGAGCAGTTCTTC. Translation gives CASGLFRDRSYNEQFF.

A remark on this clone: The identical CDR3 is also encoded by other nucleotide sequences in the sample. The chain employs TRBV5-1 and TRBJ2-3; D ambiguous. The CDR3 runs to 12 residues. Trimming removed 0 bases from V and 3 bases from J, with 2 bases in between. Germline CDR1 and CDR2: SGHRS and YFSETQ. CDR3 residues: CASSLVTDTQYF. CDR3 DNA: TGCGCCAGCAGCTTGGTAACAGATACGCAGTATTTT.

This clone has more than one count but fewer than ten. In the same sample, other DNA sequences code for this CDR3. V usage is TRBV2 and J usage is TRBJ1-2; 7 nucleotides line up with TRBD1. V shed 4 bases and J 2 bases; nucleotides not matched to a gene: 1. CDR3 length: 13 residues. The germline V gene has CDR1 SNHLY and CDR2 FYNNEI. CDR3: CASSGGQNYGYTF. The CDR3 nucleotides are TGTGCCAGCAGTGGGGGACAGAACTATGGCTACACCTTC.

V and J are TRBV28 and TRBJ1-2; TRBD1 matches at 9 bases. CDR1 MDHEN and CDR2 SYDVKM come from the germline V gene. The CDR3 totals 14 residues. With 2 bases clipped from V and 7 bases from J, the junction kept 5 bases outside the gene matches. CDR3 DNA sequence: TGTGCCAGCAGTTTAGTAGGACAGGGGATTGGCTACACCTTC. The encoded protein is CASSLVGQGIGYTF.

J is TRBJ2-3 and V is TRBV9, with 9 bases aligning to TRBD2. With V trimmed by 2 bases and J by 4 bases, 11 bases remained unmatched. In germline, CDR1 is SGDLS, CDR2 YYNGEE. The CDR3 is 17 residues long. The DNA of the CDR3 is TGTGCCAGCAGCGTTACCGAAGGGACTAGCAGGGCAGATACGCAGTATTTT. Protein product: CASSVTEGTSRADTQYF. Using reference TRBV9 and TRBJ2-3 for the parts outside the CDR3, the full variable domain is DSGVTQTPKHLITATGQRVTLRCSPRSGDLSVYWYQQSLDQGLQFLIQYYNGEERAKGNILERFSAQQFPDLHSELNLSSLELGDSALYFCASSVTEGTSRADTQYFGPGTRLTVL.

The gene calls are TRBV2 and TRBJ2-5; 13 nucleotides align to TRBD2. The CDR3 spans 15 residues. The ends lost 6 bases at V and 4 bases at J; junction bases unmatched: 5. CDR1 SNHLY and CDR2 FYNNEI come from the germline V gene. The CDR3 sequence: CASSGLAGVGETQYF. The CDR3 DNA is TGTGCCAGCAGCGGACTAGCGGGAGTCGGAGAGACCCAGTACTTC.

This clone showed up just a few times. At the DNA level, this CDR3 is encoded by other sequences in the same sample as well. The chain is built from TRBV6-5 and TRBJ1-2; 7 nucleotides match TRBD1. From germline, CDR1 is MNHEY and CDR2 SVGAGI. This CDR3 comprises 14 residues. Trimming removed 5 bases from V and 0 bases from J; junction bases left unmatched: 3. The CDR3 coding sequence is TGTGCCAGCAGTCGACAGGGAGCTAACTATGGCTACACCTTC. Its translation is CASSRQGANYGYTF.

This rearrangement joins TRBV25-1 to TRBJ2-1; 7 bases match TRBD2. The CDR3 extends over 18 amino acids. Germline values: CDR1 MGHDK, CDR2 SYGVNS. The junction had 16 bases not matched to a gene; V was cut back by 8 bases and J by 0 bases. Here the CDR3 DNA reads TGTGCCAGCCGGAAAGGGACTAAAGGGAGGAGCTCCTACAATGAGCAGTTCTTC. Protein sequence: CASRKGTKGRSSYNEQFF.

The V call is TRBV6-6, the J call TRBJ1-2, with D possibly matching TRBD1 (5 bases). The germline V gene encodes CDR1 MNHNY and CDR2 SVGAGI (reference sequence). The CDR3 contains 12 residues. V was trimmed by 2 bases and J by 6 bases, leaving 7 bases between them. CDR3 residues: CASSYAGNGYTF. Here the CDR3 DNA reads TGTGCCAGCAGTTACGCAGGGAATGGCTACACCTTC.

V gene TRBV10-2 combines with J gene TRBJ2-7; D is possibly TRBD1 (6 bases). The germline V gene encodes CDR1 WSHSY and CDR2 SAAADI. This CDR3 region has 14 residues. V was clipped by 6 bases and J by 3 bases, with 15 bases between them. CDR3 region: CASRRQGLSYEQYF. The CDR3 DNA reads TGCGCCAGCAGGAGGCAGGGGCTTAGCTACGAGCAGTACTTC.

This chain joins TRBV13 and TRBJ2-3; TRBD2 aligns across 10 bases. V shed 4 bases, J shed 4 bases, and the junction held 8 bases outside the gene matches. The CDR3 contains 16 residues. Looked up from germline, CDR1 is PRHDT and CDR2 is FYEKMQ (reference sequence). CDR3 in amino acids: CASSYRLAGAPDTQYF. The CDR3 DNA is TGTGCCAGCAGCTACCGACTAGCGGGTGCCCCAGATACGCAGTATTTT.

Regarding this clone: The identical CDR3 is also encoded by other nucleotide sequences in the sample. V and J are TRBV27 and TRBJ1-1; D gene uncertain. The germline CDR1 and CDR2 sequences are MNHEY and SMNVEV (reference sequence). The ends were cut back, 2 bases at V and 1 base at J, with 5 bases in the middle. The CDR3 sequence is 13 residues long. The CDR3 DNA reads TGTGCCAGCAGTTTAGAACCGAACACTGAAGCTTTCTTT. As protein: CASSLEPNTEAFF.

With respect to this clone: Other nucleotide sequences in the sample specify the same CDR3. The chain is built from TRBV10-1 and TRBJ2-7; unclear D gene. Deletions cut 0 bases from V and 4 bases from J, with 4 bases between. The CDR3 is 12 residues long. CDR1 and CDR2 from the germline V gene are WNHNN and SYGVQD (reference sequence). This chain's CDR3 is CASSESGYEQYF. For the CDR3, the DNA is TGCGCCAGCAGTGAGTCCGGATACGAGCAGTACTTC.

In nucleotides, the CDR3 is TGTGCCAGCAGCTTGGAAGGGGGGCGGGAAAACACTGAAGCTTTCTTT. Encoded protein: CASSLEGGRENTEAFF. The chain carries TRBV5-6 and TRBJ1-1, with a tentative D call TRBD1 (6 bases). Germline loops: CDR1 SGHDT, CDR2 YYEEEE. The CDR3 totals 16 residues. V lost 0 bases to trimming and J lost 2 bases, with 14 bases between them.

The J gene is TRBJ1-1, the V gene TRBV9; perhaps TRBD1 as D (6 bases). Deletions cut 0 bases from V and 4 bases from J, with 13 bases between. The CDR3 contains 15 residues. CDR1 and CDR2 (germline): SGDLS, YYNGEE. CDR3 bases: TGTGCCAGCAGCGTAGCGGGGGGCTTGGGCACTGAAGCTTTCTTT. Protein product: CASSVAGGLGTEAFF.

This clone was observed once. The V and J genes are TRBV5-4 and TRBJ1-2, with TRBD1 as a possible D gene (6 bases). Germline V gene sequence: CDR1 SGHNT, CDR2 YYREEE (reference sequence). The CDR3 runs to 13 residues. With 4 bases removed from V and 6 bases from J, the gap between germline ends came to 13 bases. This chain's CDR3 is CASSQRTDHGYTF. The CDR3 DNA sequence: TGTGCCAGCAGCCAAAGGACAGACCATGGCTACACCTTC.